Listed below are T cell receptor beta chains from one sample, sequenced in a study of Tregs in tolerant kidney transplant recipients. The repertoire was sequenced with immunoSEQ multiplex PCR; TCRdb's copy has only in-frame clones and lacks some. The repertoire holds 60,000 or so clones, with over 75% as singletons. The specimen was Tregs from blood, collected before the transplant. The receptors come from a human donor who received a combined kidney and bone marrow transplant. Each CDR3 is given with its conserved first and last residue. Fields, in order: clone size, V gene, J gene, D gene, CDR3 protein, CDR3 DNA. D genes are given only for firm matches. Clone size, where shown, is once, few, many, or a class for clones that have expanded.

>NA|TRBV7-8|TRBJ1-2|NA
CASSFSGGLVGYTF
TGTGCCAGCAGCTTTTCCGGGGGGCTCGTTGGCTACACCTTC
>NA|TRBV19|TRBJ1-3|TRBD1
CASSIGTGPGNTIYF
TGTGCCAGTAGTATTGGGACAGGGCCTGGAAACACCATATATTTT
>NA|TRBV28|TRBJ1-5|NA
CASSFRAANSNQPQHF
TGTGCCAGCAGTTTTCGGGCAGCAAATAGCAATCAGCCCCAGCATTTT
>NA|TRBV7-2|TRBJ2-6|NA
CASSFPGWIGANVLTF
TGTGCCAGCAGCTTCCCGGGTTGGATTGGGGCCAACGTCCTGACTTTC
>NA|TRBV10-3|TRBJ2-1|TRBD1
CAISGQGGYNEQFF
TGTGCCATCAGTGGACAGGGGGGCTACAATGAGCAGTTCTTC
>NA|TRBV7-9|TRBJ2-1|NA
CASSVTSPGEQFF
TGTGCCAGCAGCGTGACTAGTCCCGGTGAGCAGTTCTTC
>NA|TRBV5-4|TRBJ2-2|NA
CASSLTLLANTGELFF
TGTGCCAGCAGCTTGACTCTTCTCGCGAACACCGGGGAGCTGTTTTTT
>NA|TRBV7-8|TRBJ2-2|NA
CASRKVGELFF
TGTGCCAGCCGAAAAGTCGGGGAGCTGTTTTTT
>NA|TRBV5-1|TRBJ2-7|NA
CASSLSSYEQYF
TGCGCCAGCAGCCTAAGCTCCTACGAGCAGTACTTC
>NA|TRBV10-1|TRBJ2-3|NA
CASSPGGAAISTQYF
TGCGCCAGCAGTCCCGGCGGGGCAGCCATCAGTACGCAGTATTTT
>NA|TRBV9|TRBJ1-1|NA
CASSPGLLNTEAFF
TGTGCCAGCAGCCCGGGACTGCTGAACACTGAAGCTTTCTTT
>NA|TRBV6-5|TRBJ1-2|NA
CASSFRRHGSGYTF
TGTGCCAGCAGCTTCCGGAGACATGGGTCTGGCTACACCTTC
>NA|TRBV4-1|TRBJ2-7|TRBD2
CASSRTGGDEQYF
TGCGCCAGCAGCCGGACGGGGGGGGACGAGCAGTACTTC
>NA|TRBV18|TRBJ2-3|NA
CASSPAASGDTQYF
TGTGCCAGCTCACCCGCGGCCTCGGGAGATACGCAGTATTTT
>NA|TRBV2|TRBJ2-1|NA
CASSESRAKQFF
TGTGCCAGCAGTGAATCGAGAGCTAAGCAGTTCTTC
>NA|TRBV27|TRBJ1-6|NA
CASGRQASSYNSPLHF
TGTGCCAGCGGACGACAGGCCAGCTCCTATAATTCACCCCTCCACTTT
>NA|TRBV6-6|TRBJ2-7|NA
CASSYGWQSYEQYF
TGTGCCAGCAGTTACGGTTGGCAGTCCTACGAGCAGTACTTC
>NA|TRBV6-5|TRBJ2-1|NA
CASSYSLRTFTHEQFF
TGTGCCAGCAGTTACAGCCTCAGGACATTTACTCATGAGCAGTTCTTC
>NA|TRBV11-2|TRBJ1-2|TRBD1
CASSLATGKEGYTF
TGTGCCAGCAGCTTAGCGACAGGGAAAGAGGGCTACACCTTC
>NA|TRBV7-9|TRBJ1-2|NA
CASSPLNYGYTF
TGTGCCAGCAGCCCTCTGAACTATGGCTACACCTTC
>NA|TRBV5-1|TRBJ1-5|NA
CASSLAGHGQPQHF
TGTGCCAGCAGCTTGGCAGGTCACGGTCAGCCCCAGCATTTT
>NA|TRBV7-4|TRBJ2-7|TRBD1
CASSFGTGAVTYEQYF
TGTGCCAGCAGCTTCGGGACAGGGGCTGTCACCTACGAGCAGTACTTC
>NA|TRBV11-2|TRBJ1-2|NA
CASSQGTFYGYTF
TGTGCCAGCAGCCAGGGGACCTTCTATGGCTACACCTTC
>NA|TRBV7-2|TRBJ2-2|NA
CASSAETQGGELFF
TGTGCCAGCAGCGCGGAGACACAGGGCGGGGAGCTGTTTTTT
>once|TRBV18|TRBJ1-1|NA
CASSPRGGWGTEAFF
TGTGCCAGCTCACCACGGGGGGGCTGGGGCACTGAAGCTTTCTTT
>NA|TRBV4-1|TRBJ1-2|TRBD1
CASSHTTGDGYTF
TGCGCCAGCAGCCACACGACAGGGGATGGCTACACCTTC
>NA|TRBV7-9|TRBJ2-3|NA
CASSRDGTSTDTQYF
TGTGCCAGCAGCAGGGACGGCACTAGCACAGATACGCAGTATTTT
>NA|TRBV5-6|TRBJ2-5|NA
CASRSYSRGETQYF
TGTGCCAGCAGATCGTATTCCAGAGGAGAGACCCAGTACTTC
>NA|TRBV25-1|TRBJ2-7|TRBD2
CASSETSVGEQYF
TGTGCCAGCAGTGAAACTAGCGTGGGCGAGCAGTACTTC
>NA|TRBV5-1|TRBJ1-2|NA
CASSSTGGPYGYTF
TGCGCCAGCAGCTCCACGGGTGGCCCCTATGGCTACACCTTC
>NA|TRBV18|TRBJ1-2|TRBD1
CASSPIGGQGNGYTF
TGTGCCAGCTCACCAATCGGGGGACAGGGTAATGGCTACACCTTC
>once|TRBV7-2|TRBJ2-7|TRBD1
CASSLRDSSYEQYF
TGTGCCAGCAGCTTAAGGGACAGTTCCTACGAGCAGTACTTC
>NA|TRBV27|TRBJ2-3|NA
CASSLKGATQYF
TGTGCCAGCAGTTTAAAGGGTGCGACGCAGTATTTT
>NA|TRBV6-5|TRBJ1-2|NA
CASSTSAAVRSHTF
TGTGCCAGCAGTACATCCGCGGCAGTACGGTCACACACCTTC
>NA|TRBV25-1|TRBJ2-1|NA
CASSERLTLSYNEQFF
TGTGCCAGCAGTGAACGACTTACCCTCTCCTACAATGAGCAGTTCTTC
>NA|TRBV7-2|TRBJ2-5|TRBD1
CASSSWAGGETQYF
TGTGCCAGCAGCTCCTGGGCAGGGGGAGAGACCCAGTACTTC
>NA|TRBV5-4|TRBJ1-2|TRBD1
CASSLDDRGAGYTF
TGTGCCAGCAGCTTGGACGACAGGGGAGCAGGCTACACCTTC
>once|TRBV6-5|TRBJ2-3|NA
CASTPPGGTDTQYF
TGTGCCAGCACCCCCCCTGGGGGGACAGATACGCAGTATTTT
>NA|TRBV27|TRBJ2-7|TRBD1
CASSRGPWQYF
TGTGCCAGCTCCAGGGGGCCGTGGCAGTACTTC
>NA|TRBV5-1|TRBJ1-6|TRBD1
CASSATTTGGSPLHF
TGCGCCAGCAGCGCCACAACTACAGGGGGTTCACCCCTCCACTTT
>NA|TRBV15|TRBJ2-1|TRBD2
CATSSTSGIRQFF
TGTGCCACCAGCAGTACTAGCGGGATAAGGCAGTTCTTC
>NA|TRBV5-1|TRBJ1-3|NA
CASSQVGGNTIYF
TGCGCCAGCAGCCAAGTGGGTGGAAACACCATATATTTT
>NA|TRBV4-2|TRBJ1-2|TRBD1
CASSPQGGDYGYTF
TGTGCCAGCAGCCCACAGGGGGGAGACTATGGCTACACCTTC
>NA|TRBV10-3|TRBJ2-1|NA
CAISEFVGNMNEQFF
TGTGCCATCAGTGAGTTTGTTGGGAATATGAATGAGCAGTTCTTC
>NA|TRBV5-1|TRBJ2-5|NA
CASSLQPQETQYF
TGCGCCAGCAGTCTACAGCCTCAAGAGACCCAGTACTTC